A single sample gave rise to the 21 T cell receptor beta chains below, sequenced in a study of control samples from healthy donors and cancer patients (dated by TCRdb to the early 2020s). The library was made by the immunoSEQ multiplex PCR assay. The table comes from immuneACCESS by way of TCRdb, which keeps in-frame sequences with V and J called. Part of the clones is missing from these tables; in studies checked, under half for an unresolved V gene and the rest for unknown reasons. The sample records about 190,000 clones, roughly 93% of which are singletons. The ten biggest clones cover more than 1.1% of the sample. Sequenced sample: blood. These receptors were taken from a man aged 18 to 30 in good health.

The chain joins TRBV19 to TRBJ2-1, with D tentatively TRBD1 (6 bases). The CDR3 has 11 residues. V lost 6 bases to trimming and J lost 14 bases, with 14 bases between them. Germline values: CDR1 LNHDA, CDR2 SQIVND (reference sequence). The CDR3 loop is CASRTDRTEFF. The CDR3 region has the DNA TGTGCCAGTAGAACGGACAGAACGGAGTTCTTC.

V is TRBV27 and J is TRBJ2-1, with 8 positions matching TRBD1. The CDR3 consists of 16 residues. Germline loops: CDR1 MNHEY, CDR2 SMNVEV (reference sequence). After removal of 6 bases from V and 3 bases from J, the junction contained 10 bases not matched to a gene. The CDR3 DNA reads TGTGCCAGCAGGCCCCAGGGGGCCGGAAACTACAATGAGCAGTTCTTC. It codes for CASRPQGAGNYNEQFF.

The V call is TRBV7-8, the J call TRBJ2-7; D unresolved. The CDR3 covers 15 residues. Trimming took 3 bases from V and 0 from J, leaving 12 bases between them. Germline assignment: CDR1 SGHVS and CDR2 FQNEAQ. The CDR3 region is CASSFGSGTSYEQYF. CDR3 DNA: TGTGCCAGCAGCTTCGGGTCTGGCACCTCCTACGAGCAGTACTTC.

The V gene is TRBV5-1, the J gene TRBJ2-3; D tentatively reads TRBD1 or TRBD2 (5 bases each). CDR3 length: 15 amino acids. Germline-derived CDR1 and CDR2 are SGHRS and YFSETQ. V was clipped by 0 bases and J by 3 bases, with 11 bases between them. CDR3 DNA sequence: TGCGCCAGCAGCTTGGCTGGGGGTCGGACAGATACGCAGTATTTT. This translates into CASSLAGGRTDTQYF.

The chain is built from TRBV5-8 and TRBJ1-1; D is possibly TRBD1 (5 bases). The CDR3 loop spans 14 amino acids. The germline CDR1 and CDR2 sequences are SGHTS and YDEGEE. Deletions cut 1 base from V and 5 bases from J, with 12 bases between. The CDR3 loop is CASSLLGDSTEAFF. The CDR3 nucleotides are TGTGCCAGCAGCTTGTTAGGGGATAGTACTGAAGCTTTCTTT.

The chain uses TRBV6-4 and TRBJ2-3, with 13 bases matching TRBD2. The junction had 2 bases not matched to a gene; V was cut back by 5 bases and J by 3 bases. The CDR3 sequence is 15 residues long. The germline V gene has CDR1 MRHNA and CDR2 SNTAGT. Written as DNA, the CDR3 is TGTGCCAGCAGTAAGACTAGCGGGGGGACAGATACGCAGTATTTT. Protein: CASSKTSGGTDTQYF.

The chain joins TRBV27 to TRBJ1-2, with D uncertain. Trimming pared 3 bases from V and 2 bases from J, leaving 13 bases between. Germline CDR1 is MNHEY and CDR2 is SMNVEV (reference sequence). The CDR3 contains 15 residues. The CDR3, as DNA: TGTGCCAGCAGTTTCTTAGGTCTGAGGAACTATGGCTACACCTTC. It encodes CASSFLGLRNYGYTF.

CDR3 in DNA: TGTGCCAGCAGTTCCCGGACAGGGGTTGGCACAGATACGCAGTATTTT. The encoded protein is CASSSRTGVGTDTQYF. V usage is TRBV27 and J usage is TRBJ2-3; TRBD1 matches at 9 bases. The V segment lost 4 bases and the J segment 1 base; nucleotides outside the gene matches: 6. Germline V gives CDR1 MNHEY, CDR2 SMNVEV (reference sequence). CDR3 length: 16 residues.

The chain uses TRBV5-4 and TRBJ2-2, with D possibly being TRBD1 (6 bases). V was trimmed by 3 bases and J by 2 bases, leaving 8 bases between them. The CDR3 runs 14 residues. CDR1 SGHNT and CDR2 YYREEE come from the germline V gene (reference sequence). The CDR3 loop is CASSSTGNTGELFF. DNA for the CDR3: TGTGCCAGCAGCTCGACAGGAAACACCGGGGAGCTGTTTTTT.

J is TRBJ1-6 and V is TRBV27; D call uncertain. The CDR3 totals 17 residues. The germline gives CDR1 MNHEY, CDR2 SMNVEV (reference sequence). With 7 bases removed from V and 0 bases from J, the gap between germline ends came to 16 bases. The CDR3 DNA reads TGTGCCAGCAACCTTTATGGGGTCAGCTCCTATAATTCACCCCTCCACTTT. Its translation: CASNLYGVSSYNSPLHF.

Only one count was recorded for this clone. The chain combines TRBV29-1 with TRBJ2-1, with D maybe TRBD1 (6 bases). CDR3 length equals 11 residues. V lost 5 bases, J lost 7 bases, and 9 bases lay in between. Germline V gene sequence: CDR1 SQVTM, CDR2 ANQGSEA. CDR3 residues: CSVPGENEQFF. CDR3 DNA sequence: TGCAGCGTTCCAGGGGAGAATGAGCAGTTCTTC.

The V call is TRBV5-6, the J call TRBJ2-1; TRBD2 aligns across 8 bases. Germline CDR1 reads SGHDT; CDR2 reads YYEEEE. V lost 4 bases to trimming and J lost 6 bases; unmatched junction nucleotides: 6. The CDR3 has 14 residues. The CDR3 here is CASSVTGTSNEQFF. The CDR3 DNA follows: TGTGCCAGCAGCGTCACCGGGACTAGCAATGAGCAGTTCTTC. The entire variable domain, with the rest obtained from reference TRBV5-6 and TRBJ2-1, is as follows: DAGVTQSPTHLIKTRGQQVTLRCSPKSGHDTVSWYQQALGQGPQFIFQYYEEEERQRGNFPDRFSGHQFPNYSSELNVNALLLGDSALYLCASSVTGTSNEQFFGPGTRLTVL.

The chain links TRBV15 to TRBJ2-7; D is unresolved. Germline CDR1 LNHNV, CDR2 YYDKDF (reference sequence). The CDR3 is 15 amino acids. The ends were cut back, 0 bases at V and 7 bases at J, with 16 bases in the middle. CDR3 amino acids: CATSRDKLTTGEQYF. Here the CDR3 DNA reads TGTGCCACCAGCAGAGATAAACTAACGACTGGGGAGCAGTACTTC.

The J gene is TRBJ1-1, the V gene TRBV5-1; weak D call: TRBD1 (6 bases). Germline loops: CDR1 SGHRS, CDR2 YFSETQ. This CDR3 has 13 residues. Trimming took 5 bases from V and 1 from J, leaving 9 bases between them. CDR3 sequence (DNA): TGCGCCAGCAGTAAACAGGGGAACACTGAAGCTTTCTTT. This codes for CASSKQGNTEAFF.

A note on this clone: At one end, the junction sequence differs from germline, possibly due to a read error. V usage is TRBV5-1 and J usage is TRBJ2-6; D not certain. CDR3 size: 13 residues. Germline lookup yields CDR1 SGHRS and CDR2 YFSETQ. The CDR3: CASSYPGTNVLTF. CDR3 in DNA: TGCGCCAGCAGCTACCCTGGGACCAACGTCCTGACTTTC.

This clone appeared a few times. This sequence joins TRBV10-1 and TRBJ1-5; D remains ambiguous. V lost 3 bases to trimming and J lost 0 bases, with 18 bases between them. The CDR3 covers 18 residues. Germline CDR1 is WNHNN and CDR2 is SYGVQD (reference sequence). The CDR3 DNA sequence: TGCGCCAGCAGTGAAGGATCGGGGTATTCTAATAGCAATCAGCCCCAGCATTTT. Translated: CASSEGSGYSNSNQPQHF.

The chain couples TRBV29-1 to TRBJ2-5; 11 bases line up with TRBD2. CDR1 is SQVTM and CDR2 is ANQGSEA in the germline V gene. Losses at the gene ends were 7 bases for V and 2 bases for J; bases not matched to a gene: 9. This CDR3 has 15 residues. The DNA for the CDR3 is TGCAGCGCCTCTAACCTAGCGGGGGGACAAGAGACCCAGTACTTC. This gives the protein CSASNLAGGQETQYF.

The genes are TRBV6-6 and TRBJ1-2, with D unclear. The V gene lost 6 bases and the J gene lost 6 bases, with 14 bases spanning the gap. The CDR3 loop spans 13 amino acids. In germline, CDR1 is MNHNY, CDR2 SVGAGI (reference sequence). CDR3 bases: TGTGCCAGCAGCCTCACAGTGGGAAATGGCTACACCTTC. Amino acid sequence: CASSLTVGNGYTF.

V gene TRBV5-6 combines with J gene TRBJ1-4; D unclear. The V gene lost 2 bases and the J gene lost 4 bases, with 6 bases spanning the gap. The length of the CDR3 is 13 residues. The germline V gene has CDR1 SGHDT and CDR2 YYEEEE. The DNA for the CDR3 is TGTGCCAGCAGCTTCGGATTTAATGAAAAACTGTTTTTT. It yields the protein CASSFGFNEKLFF.

This chain joins TRBV3-1 (or the pseudogene TRBV3-2) and TRBJ1-1, with D perhaps matching TRBD1 (5 bases). Trimming took 4 bases from V and 4 from J, leaving 16 bases between them. The CDR3 is 15 amino acids. Per germline, CDR1 LGHDT and CDR2 YNNKEL (reference sequence). The DNA for the CDR3 is TGTGCCAGCAGCCCCCACGGGAGGGGCGGCACTGAAGCTTTCTTT. The encoded protein is CASSPHGRGGTEAFF.

This rearrangement joins TRBV5-1 to TRBJ2-5, with TRBD2 matching over 14 bases. Germline V CDR1 and CDR2: SGHRS, YFSETQ. This CDR3 has 18 amino acids. The V segment lost 0 bases and the J segment 4 bases; nucleotides outside the gene matches: 8. CDR3 residues: CASSLGPTSGGAGETQYF. CDR3 sequence (DNA): TGCGCCAGCAGCTTGGGTCCGACTAGCGGGGGGGCCGGAGAGACCCAGTACTTC.